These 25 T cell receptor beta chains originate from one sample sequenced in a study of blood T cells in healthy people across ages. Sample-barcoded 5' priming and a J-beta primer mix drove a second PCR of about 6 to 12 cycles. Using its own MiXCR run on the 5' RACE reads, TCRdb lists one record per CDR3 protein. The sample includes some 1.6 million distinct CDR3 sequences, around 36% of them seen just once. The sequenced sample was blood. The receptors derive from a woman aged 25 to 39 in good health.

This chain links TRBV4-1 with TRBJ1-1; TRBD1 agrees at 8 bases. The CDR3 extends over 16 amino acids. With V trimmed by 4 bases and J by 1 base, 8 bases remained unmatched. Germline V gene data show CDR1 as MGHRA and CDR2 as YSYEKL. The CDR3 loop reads CASSLPTGARNTEAFF. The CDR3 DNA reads TGCGCCAGCAGCCTCCCGACAGGGGCGCGGAACACTGAAGCTTTCTTT.

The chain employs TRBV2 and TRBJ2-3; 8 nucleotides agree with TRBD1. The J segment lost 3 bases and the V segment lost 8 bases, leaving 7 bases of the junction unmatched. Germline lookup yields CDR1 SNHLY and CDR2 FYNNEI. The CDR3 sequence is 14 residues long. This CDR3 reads CASDRGVRTDTQYF. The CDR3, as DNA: TGTGCCAGCGACAGGGGCGTTCGGACAGATACGCAGTATTTT.

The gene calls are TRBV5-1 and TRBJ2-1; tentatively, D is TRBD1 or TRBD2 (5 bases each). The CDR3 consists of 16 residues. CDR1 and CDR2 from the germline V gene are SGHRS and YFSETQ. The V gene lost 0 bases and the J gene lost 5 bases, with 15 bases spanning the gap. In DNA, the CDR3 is TGCGCCAGCAGCTTGGGTCCGGGACGGAAACACAATGAGCAGTTCTTC. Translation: CASSLGPGRKHNEQFF. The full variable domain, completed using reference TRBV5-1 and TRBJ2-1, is KAGVTQTPRYLIKTRGQQVTLSCSPISGHRSVSWYQQTPGQGLQFLFEYFSETQRNKGNFPGRFSGRQFSNSRSEMNVSTLELGDSALYLCASSLGPGRKHNEQFFGPGTRLTVL.

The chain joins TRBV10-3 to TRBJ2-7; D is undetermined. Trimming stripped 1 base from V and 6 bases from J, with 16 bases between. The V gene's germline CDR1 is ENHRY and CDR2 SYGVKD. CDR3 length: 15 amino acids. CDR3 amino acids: CAISEFSTLRSEQYF. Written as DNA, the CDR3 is TGTGCCATCAGTGAGTTTTCGACACTCCGAAGCGAGCAGTACTTC.

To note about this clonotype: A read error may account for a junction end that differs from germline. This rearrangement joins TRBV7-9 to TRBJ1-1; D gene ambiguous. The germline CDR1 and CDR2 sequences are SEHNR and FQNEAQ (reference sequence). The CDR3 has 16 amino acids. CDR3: CANSLGAAALNTEAFF. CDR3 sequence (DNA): TGTGCCAACAGCTTAGGTGCAGCAGCATTGAACACTGAAGCTTTCTTT.

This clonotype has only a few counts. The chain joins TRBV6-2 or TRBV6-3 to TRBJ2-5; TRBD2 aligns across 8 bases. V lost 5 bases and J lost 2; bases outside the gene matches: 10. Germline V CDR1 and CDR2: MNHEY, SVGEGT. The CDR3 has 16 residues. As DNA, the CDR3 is TGTGCCAGCAGTCCCGGGACTAGGACCGCTCAAGAGACCCAGTACTTC. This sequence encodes CASSPGTRTAQETQYF.

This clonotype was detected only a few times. The CDR3 bases are TGTGCCAGCAGTCCTGACAGGGCGGACACTGAAGCTTTCTTT. Encoded protein: CASSPDRADTEAFF. The chain carries TRBV7-9 and TRBJ1-1; 7 nucleotides match TRBD1. Looked up from germline, CDR1 is SEHNR and CDR2 is FQNEAQ (reference sequence). The CDR3 is 14 amino acids. V was pared by 6 bases and J by 3 bases, with 7 bases of the junction left unmatched.

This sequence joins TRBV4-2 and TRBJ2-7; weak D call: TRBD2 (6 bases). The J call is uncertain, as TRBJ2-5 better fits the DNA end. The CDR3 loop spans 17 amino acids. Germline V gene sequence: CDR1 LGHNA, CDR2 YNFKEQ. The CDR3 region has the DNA TGTGCCAGCAGCCAAGCGGTACAGCCCCGGGGGTCAGAGACCCAGTACTTC. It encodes CASSQAVQPRGSETQYF.

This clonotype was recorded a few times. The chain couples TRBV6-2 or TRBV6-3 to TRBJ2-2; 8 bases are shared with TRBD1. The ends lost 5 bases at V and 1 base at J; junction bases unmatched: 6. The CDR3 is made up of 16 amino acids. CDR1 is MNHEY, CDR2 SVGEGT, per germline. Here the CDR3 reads CASSPSGTGNTGELFF. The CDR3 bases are TGTGCCAGCAGTCCATCCGGGACAGGGAACACCGGGGAGCTGTTTTTT.

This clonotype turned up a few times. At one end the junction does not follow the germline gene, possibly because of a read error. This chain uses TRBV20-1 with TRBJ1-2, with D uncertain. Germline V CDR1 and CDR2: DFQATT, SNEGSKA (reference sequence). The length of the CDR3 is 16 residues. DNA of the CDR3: TGCAGTGCTAGAGGAAGAGACGGGCGACAACACTATGGCCACACCTTC. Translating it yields CSARGRDGRQHYGHTF.

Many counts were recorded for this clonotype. CDR3 sequence (DNA): TGCAGCTCCCCGGCCGAGGGCTATGGCTACACCTTC. Encoded protein: CSSPAEGYGYTF. The V call is TRBV29-1, the J call TRBJ1-2; D unclear. The CDR3 loop spans 12 amino acids. V lost 8 bases and J 4 bases, leaving 14 bases between the germline ends. CDR1 and CDR2 (germline): SQVTM, ANQGSEA.

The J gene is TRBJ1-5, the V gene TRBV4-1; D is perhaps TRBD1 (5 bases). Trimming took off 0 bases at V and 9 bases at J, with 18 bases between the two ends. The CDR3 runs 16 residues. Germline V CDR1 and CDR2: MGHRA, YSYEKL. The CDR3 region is CASSQDRRTRGRPQHF. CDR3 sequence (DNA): TGCGCCAGCAGCCAAGATAGGCGGACTAGGGGACGGCCCCAGCATTTT.

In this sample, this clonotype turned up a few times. The CDR3 DNA follows: TGTGCCAGCAGCCCGGGTGGGGGAACGGGCGAGCAGTACTTC. Encoded protein: CASSPGGGTGEQYF. The genes are TRBV7-9 and TRBJ2-7, with D tentatively TRBD1 or TRBD2 (5 bases each). Germline-derived CDR1 and CDR2 are SEHNR and FQNEAQ (reference sequence). Trimming pared 5 bases from V and 6 bases from J, leaving 17 bases between. The CDR3 length is 14 residues.

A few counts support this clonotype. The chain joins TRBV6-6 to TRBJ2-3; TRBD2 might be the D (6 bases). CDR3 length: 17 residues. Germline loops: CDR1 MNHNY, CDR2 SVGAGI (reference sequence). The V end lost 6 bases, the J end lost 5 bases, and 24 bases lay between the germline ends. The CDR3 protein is CASSREARGNLIDTQYF. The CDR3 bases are TGTGCCAGCAGCCGCGAGGCCCGGGGGAACTTAATAGATACGCAGTATTTT.

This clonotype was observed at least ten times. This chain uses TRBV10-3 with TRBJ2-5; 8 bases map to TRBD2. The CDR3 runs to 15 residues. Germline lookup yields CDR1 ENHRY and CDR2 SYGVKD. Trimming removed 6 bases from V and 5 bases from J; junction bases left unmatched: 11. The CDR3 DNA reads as TGTGCCATCAGGGAAGCGGGAGCCGTCGGGGAGACCCAGTACTTC. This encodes CAIREAGAVGETQYF.

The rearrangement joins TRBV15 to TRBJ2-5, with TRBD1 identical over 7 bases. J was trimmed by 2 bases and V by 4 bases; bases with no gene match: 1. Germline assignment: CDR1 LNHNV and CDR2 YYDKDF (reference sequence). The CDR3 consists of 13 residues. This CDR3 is CATSKGQQETQYF. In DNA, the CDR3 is TGTGCCACCAGCAAGGGACAGCAAGAGACCCAGTACTTC.

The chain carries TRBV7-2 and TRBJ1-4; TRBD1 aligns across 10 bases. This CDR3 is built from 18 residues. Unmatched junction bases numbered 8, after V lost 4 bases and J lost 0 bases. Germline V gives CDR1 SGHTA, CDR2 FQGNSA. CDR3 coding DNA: TGTGCCAGCAGCTCCCGGGACAGGGGCCTTGCAACTAATGAAAAACTGTTTTTT. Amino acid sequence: CASSSRDRGLATNEKLFF.

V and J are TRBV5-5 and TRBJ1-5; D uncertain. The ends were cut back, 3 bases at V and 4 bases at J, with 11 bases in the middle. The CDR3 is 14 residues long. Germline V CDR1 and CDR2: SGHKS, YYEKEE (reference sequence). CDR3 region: CASSSVTVNQPQHF. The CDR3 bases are TGTGCCAGCAGCTCAGTGACGGTAAATCAGCCCCAGCATTTT.

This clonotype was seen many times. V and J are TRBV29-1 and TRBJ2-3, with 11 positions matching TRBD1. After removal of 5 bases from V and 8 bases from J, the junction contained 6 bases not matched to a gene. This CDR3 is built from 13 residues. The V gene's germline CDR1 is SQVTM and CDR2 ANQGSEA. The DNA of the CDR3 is TGCAGCGTTACCGGGACAGGGGGAGGTACGCAGTATTTT. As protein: CSVTGTGGGTQYF.

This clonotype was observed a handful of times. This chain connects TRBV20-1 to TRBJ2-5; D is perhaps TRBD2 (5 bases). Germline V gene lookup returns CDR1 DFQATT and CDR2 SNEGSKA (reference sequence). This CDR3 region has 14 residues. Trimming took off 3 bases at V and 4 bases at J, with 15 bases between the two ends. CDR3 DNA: TGCAGTGCTAGCCGATCCCCGGGGAGAGAGACCCAGTACTTC. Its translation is CSASRSPGRETQYF.

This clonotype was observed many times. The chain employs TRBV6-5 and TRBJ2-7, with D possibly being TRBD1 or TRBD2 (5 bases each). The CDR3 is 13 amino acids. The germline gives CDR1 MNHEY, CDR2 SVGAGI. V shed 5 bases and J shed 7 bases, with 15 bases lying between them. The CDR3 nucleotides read TGTGCCAGCAGTGGGGGTGGTCTGGGTGAGCAGTACTTC. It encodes CASSGGGLGEQYF.

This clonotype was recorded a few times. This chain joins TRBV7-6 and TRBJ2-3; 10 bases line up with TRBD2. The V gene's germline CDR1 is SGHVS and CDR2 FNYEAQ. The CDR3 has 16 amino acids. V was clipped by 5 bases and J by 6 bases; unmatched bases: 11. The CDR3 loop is CASSPTSGVSSDTQYF. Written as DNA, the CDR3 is TGTGCCAGCAGCCCTACTAGCGGGGTTTCGTCGGATACGCAGTATTTT. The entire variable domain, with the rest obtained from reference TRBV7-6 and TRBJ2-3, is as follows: GAGVSQSPRYKVTKRGQDVALRCDPISGHVSLYWYRQALGQGPEFLTYFNYEAQQDKSGLPNDRFSAERPEGSISTLTIQRTEQRDSAMYRCASSPTSGVSSDTQYFGPGTRLTVL.

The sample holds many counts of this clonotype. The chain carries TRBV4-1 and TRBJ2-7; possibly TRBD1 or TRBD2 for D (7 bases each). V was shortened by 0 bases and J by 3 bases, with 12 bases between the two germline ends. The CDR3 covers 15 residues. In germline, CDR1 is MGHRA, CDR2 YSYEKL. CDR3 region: CASSQEAGGDYEQYF. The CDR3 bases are TGCGCCAGCAGCCAAGAGGCAGGGGGGGACTACGAGCAGTACTTC.

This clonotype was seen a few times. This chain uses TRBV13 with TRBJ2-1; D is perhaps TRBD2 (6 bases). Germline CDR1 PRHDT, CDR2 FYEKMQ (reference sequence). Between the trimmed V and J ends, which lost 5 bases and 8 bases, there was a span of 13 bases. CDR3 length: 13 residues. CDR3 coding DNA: TGTGCCAGCAGCCCGACTAGGGCCGATGAGCAGTTCTTC. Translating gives CASSPTRADEQFF.

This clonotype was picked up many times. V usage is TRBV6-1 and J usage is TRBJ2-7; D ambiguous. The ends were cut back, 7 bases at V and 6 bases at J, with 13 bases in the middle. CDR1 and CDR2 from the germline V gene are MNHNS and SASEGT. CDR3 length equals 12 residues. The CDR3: CASISSMGEQYF. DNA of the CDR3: TGTGCCAGCATCTCGAGCATGGGCGAGCAGTACTTC.